This entry lists 6 T cell receptor beta chains sequenced from one sample in a study of memory CD4+ T cells and cytomegalovirus serostatus. The sort gate was single viable CD3+CD4+CD8-CD45RO+ cells for memory CD4+ T cells. Produced via immunoSEQ multiplex PCR; TCRdb's table is partial and in-frame only. The repertoire holds 50,000 or so clones, with approximately 80% as singletons. Sequenced: memory CD4+ T cells from blood. These receptor sequences come from an adult in good health and CMV-seronegative.

The count of this clone is one. The chain recombines TRBV10-3 with TRBJ2-3; TRBD2 matches 7 bases. Trimming at V came to 5 bases and at J to 2 bases, leaving 10 bases not matched to a gene. CDR3 length equals 16 residues. Per the germline V gene, CDR1 is ENHRY and CDR2 is SYGVKD. CDR3 protein: CAISQTSSGATDTQYF. The CDR3 DNA reads TGTGCCATCAGTCAGACCTCCAGCGGGGCCACAGATACGCAGTATTTT.

V usage is TRBV5-1 and J usage is TRBJ2-1, with 9 bases fitting TRBD1. Germline V gene sequence: CDR1 SGHRS, CDR2 YFSETQ. The CDR3 sequence is 13 residues long. J gave up 7 bases and V 4 bases, and 3 bases lay outside the gene matches. The CDR3 DNA is TGCGCCAGCAGCCCCGGGACAGGGAATGAGCAGTTCTTC. This translates into CASSPGTGNEQFF.

This clone has a single count. The chain carries TRBV5-4 and TRBJ2-1, with TRBD2 identical over 7 bases. This CDR3 has 15 residues. Trimming cost V 4 bases and J 5 bases; bases outside gene matches: 9. Germline lookup yields CDR1 SGHNT and CDR2 YYREEE (reference sequence). The CDR3 DNA reads as TGTGCCAGCAGCCCAGCGGGGAGCCCTAACAATGAGCAGTTCTTC. This sequence encodes CASSPAGSPNNEQFF.

V is TRBV9 and J is TRBJ1-6; 9 bases align to TRBD1. Trimming at V came to 3 bases and at J to 2 bases, leaving 6 bases not matched to a gene. In germline, CDR1 is SGDLS, CDR2 YYNGEE. CDR3 length: 17 amino acids. CDR3 region: CASSGTRTGAYNSPLHF. In nucleotides, the CDR3 is TGTGCCAGCAGCGGAACCCGGACAGGGGCCTATAATTCACCCCTCCACTTT.

This chain joins TRBV7-9 and TRBJ2-1, with D hard to call. Germline CDR1 reads SEHNR; CDR2 reads FQNEAQ (reference sequence). With 3 bases removed from V and 6 bases from J, the gap between germline ends came to 18 bases. The CDR3 consists of 16 residues. CDR3 amino acids: CASSLMGSALGNEQFF. In nucleotides, the CDR3 is TGTGCCAGCAGCTTGATGGGTTCAGCGTTGGGCAATGAGCAGTTCTTC.

V gene TRBV4-3 combines with J gene TRBJ2-7; tentative D call: TRBD2 (7 bases). This CDR3 is built from 16 residues. Germline lookup yields CDR1 LGHNA and CDR2 YSLEER. V was trimmed by 2 bases and J by 5 bases, leaving 19 bases between them. CDR3 DNA sequence: TGCGCCAGCAGCCAATTCAAAGGGAGGGACACCAACGAGCAGTACTTC. Translated: CASSQFKGRDTNEQYF.